Following are 12 T cell receptor beta chains from one sample sequenced in a study of regulatory T cells in long-lasting Graves disease. Documented time point: persistent/refractory GD, antithyroid drugs over 5 years with positive TRAb. RNA from PBMCs was the source of the TCR library. CDR3 regions were amplified by Arm-PCR using iRepertoire HTBI primers to build TCR beta libraries. In TCRdb, the multiplex PCR reads were re-called with MiXCR into one record per CDR3 protein. The table includes 400,000 to 500,000 distinct CDR3 sequences, roughly 21% detected once. Sequences were derived from peripheral blood mononuclear cells (PBMCs), sampled when the disease was refractory, from a patient treated with antithyroid drugs. The receptors were sampled from a female donor with Graves disease.

The table lists this clonotype with many counts. The chain employs TRBV28 and TRBJ1-1, with D unclear. The germline CDR1 and CDR2 sequences are MDHEN and SYDVKM. V was cut by 2 bases and J by 5 bases, with 6 bases left in between. There are 12 residues in the CDR3. The CDR3 DNA reads TGTGCCAGCAGTTTAGCCCGTACTGAAGCTTTCTTT. Translated, it gives CASSLARTEAFF.

This clonotype was recorded many times. The V and J genes are TRBV12-3 or TRBV12-4 and TRBJ1-4; D may be TRBD1 (5 bases). V was trimmed by 6 bases and J by 5 bases, leaving 16 bases between them. This CDR3 has 15 amino acids. Here the CDR3 reads CASSPWGLGNEKLFF. For the CDR3, the DNA is TGTGCCAGCAGCCCCTGGGGACTGGGGAATGAAAAACTGTTTTTT.

There are many counts of this clonotype. The rearrangement joins TRBV28 to TRBJ1-6; 9 bases map to TRBD1. The CDR3 sequence is 14 residues long. The germline V gene encodes CDR1 MDHEN and CDR2 SYDVKM. Trimming cost V 2 bases and J 10 bases; bases outside gene matches: 3. CDR3 bases: TGTGCCAGCAGTTTAGGGGACAGGGTGTCACCCCTCCACTTT. It is translated as CASSLGDRVSPLHF.

This clonotype was found a few times. The germline gene is not matched at one end of the junction; a read error may be the cause. The chain employs TRBV5-1 and TRBJ1-1, with a tentative D call TRBD1 (6 bases). This CDR3 comprises 13 residues. Germline V CDR1 and CDR2: SGHRS, YFSETQ. The CDR3 sequence: CVSSLEGGTEAFF. The CDR3 region has the DNA TGCGTCAGCAGCTTGGAAGGGGGGACTGAAGCTTTCTTT.

J is TRBJ1-2 and V is TRBV7-2; 10 bases agree with TRBD1. Trimming removed 5 bases from V and 2 bases from J; junction bases left unmatched: 5. The CDR3 length is 15 residues. In germline, CDR1 is SGHTA, CDR2 FQGNSA. CDR3 sequence: CASSPGQGPNYGYTF. The CDR3 nucleotides read TGTGCCAGCAGCCCGGGACAGGGGCCCAACTATGGCTACACCTTC.

The gene calls are TRBV19 and TRBJ2-2, with 7 bases matching TRBD1. The length of the CDR3 is 15 residues. Germline V gene lookup returns CDR1 LNHDA and CDR2 SQIVND (reference sequence). J lost 0 bases, V lost 6 bases, and 4 bases had no gene match. The DNA of the CDR3 is TGTGCCAGTAGACCTCAGGGGGCGAACACCGGGGAGCTGTTTTTT. This codes for CASRPQGANTGELFF.

Only a few counts were recorded for this clonotype. The genes are TRBV4-2 and TRBJ2-7; 7 positions agree with TRBD1. With V trimmed by 0 bases and J by 4 bases, 3 bases remained unmatched. Germline lookup yields CDR1 LGHNA and CDR2 YNFKEQ. This CDR3 comprises 14 residues. CDR3 nucleotide sequence: TGTGCCAGCAGCCAAGATAGGACAGGATACGAGCAGTACTTC. Its translation: CASSQDRTGYEQYF.

The rearrangement links TRBV4-1 to TRBJ1-1; D not resolved. This CDR3 has 15 amino acids. The germline gives CDR1 MGHRA, CDR2 YSYEKL. V was pared by 1 base and J by 1 base, with 10 bases between. CDR3 nucleotides: TGCGCCAGCAGCCAAGTATTCGGGCGGAACACTGAAGCTTTCTTT. This codes for CASSQVFGRNTEAFF.

Many counts were recorded for this clonotype. The rearrangement links TRBV7-2 to TRBJ1-5; a weak D match, TRBD1 (6 bases). CDR1 is SGHTA, CDR2 FQGNSA, per germline. V lost 2 bases, J lost 13 bases, and 12 bases lay in between. There are 12 residues in the CDR3. As DNA, the CDR3 is TGTGCCAGCAGCTTAATGGCGGACAGACAGCATTTT. Translated, it gives CASSLMADRQHF.

This clonotype has a handful of counts. The rearrangement joins TRBV12-3 or TRBV12-4 to TRBJ2-7, with 7 bases aligning to TRBD1. The CDR3 extends over 14 amino acids. The J segment lost 4 bases and the V segment lost 8 bases, leaving 11 bases of the junction unmatched. DNA for the CDR3: TGTGCCAGCGGCCCTCAGGCAGGGGGTTACGAGCAGTACTTC. It translates to CASGPQAGGYEQYF.

The chain combines TRBV12-3 or TRBV12-4 with TRBJ2-1, with D uncertain. The V end was cut by 3 bases, the J end by 2 bases, with 5 bases between. The CDR3 sequence is 13 residues long. CDR3 sequence reads: CASSFPPYNEQFF. The CDR3 DNA follows: TGTGCCAGCAGTTTCCCTCCCTACAATGAGCAGTTCTTC.

This clonotype was observed at least ten times. The gene calls are TRBV5-1 and TRBJ2-7, with 8 bases lining up with TRBD1. Trimming removed 3 bases from V and 6 bases from J; junction bases left unmatched: 11. This CDR3 is 15 amino acids long. Germline V gene sequence: CDR1 SGHRS, CDR2 YFSETQ. CDR3 region: CASSSQGAVYREQYF. CDR3 bases: TGCGCCAGCAGCTCCCAGGGGGCAGTGTATCGCGAGCAGTACTTC.